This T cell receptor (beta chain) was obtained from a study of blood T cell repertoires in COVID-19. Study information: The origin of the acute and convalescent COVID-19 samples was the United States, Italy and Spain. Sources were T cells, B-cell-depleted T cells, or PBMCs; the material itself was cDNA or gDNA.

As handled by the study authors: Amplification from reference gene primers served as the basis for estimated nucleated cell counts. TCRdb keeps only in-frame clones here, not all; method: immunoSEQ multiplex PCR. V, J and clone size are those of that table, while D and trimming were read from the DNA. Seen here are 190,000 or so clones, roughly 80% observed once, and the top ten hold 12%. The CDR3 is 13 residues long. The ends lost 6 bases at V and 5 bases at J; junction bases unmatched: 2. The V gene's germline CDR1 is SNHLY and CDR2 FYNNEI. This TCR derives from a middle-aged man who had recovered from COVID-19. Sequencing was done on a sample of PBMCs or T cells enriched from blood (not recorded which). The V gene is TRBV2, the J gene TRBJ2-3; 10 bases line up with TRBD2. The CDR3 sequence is CASRWTSGDTQYF. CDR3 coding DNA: TGTGCCAGCAGATGGACTAGCGGAGATACGCAGTATTTT.